The clone carrying this T cell receptor (beta chain) was seen many times. Its antigen remains unknown. This CDR3 has 13 amino acids. CDR1 MNHEY and CDR2 SMNVEV come from the germline V gene (reference sequence). V lost 7 bases to trimming and J lost 5 bases; unmatched junction nucleotides: 5. This sample was included in a study of Graves' ophthalmopathy and Graves' hyperthyroidism. Broader study findings: Both a roughly 70% sensitivity and an approximately 72% specificity characterized the model's predictions of ophthalmopathy progression. Ophthalmopathy was separated from stable hyperthyroidism by a 13-signature model with about 86% sensitivity and around 81% specificity.

From RNA, the CDR3 regions of TCR beta chains were amplified and sequenced. RT-PCR with HTBI primers came first, then second-round multiplex PCR. TCRdb ran MiXCR on the multiplex PCR reads and lists one entry per CDR3 protein. The table lists about 410,000 distinct CDR3 sequences, around 18% of them singletons. The receptor's source is a woman under 30 with Graves' ophthalmopathy. The V call is TRBV27, the J call TRBJ1-2, with 9 bases aligning to TRBD1. The sequenced material came from peripheral blood. The chain's CDR3 is CASTTDRGYGYTF. CDR3 bases: TGTGCCAGCACCACCGACAGGGGGTATGGCTACACCTTC.